The 9 T cell receptor beta chains below were found in one sample sequenced in a study of T cell repertoires in cytomegalovirus infection. Via MiXCR, TCRdb re-called the reads, giving one row per CDR3 protein. The sample holds 450,000 to 600,000 distinct CDR3 sequences, roughly a third seen once. No cognate antigen is known for these TCRs. Here the sequenced sample was cultured PBMCs, taken from culture after CMV antigen stimulation. All receptors come from a human donor in good health (CMV status not recorded). Some clones in this sample may be carry-over from other donors' samples.

The chain couples TRBV7-2 to TRBJ1-5; 10 bases match TRBD1. With 4 bases clipped from V and 6 bases from J, the junction kept 6 bases outside the gene matches. This CDR3 is built from 15 residues. Germline CDR1 and CDR2: SGHTA and FQGNSA. Here the CDR3 reads CASSSGTGAGQPQHF. CDR3 nucleotide sequence: TGTGCCAGCAGCTCAGGGACAGGGGCAGGTCAGCCCCAGCATTTT.

The gene calls are TRBV6-2 or TRBV6-3 and TRBJ1-5, with unresolved D. The germline CDR1 and CDR2 sequences are MNHEY and SVGEGT. V was trimmed by 7 bases and J by 0 bases, leaving 13 bases between them. This CDR3 is 15 amino acids long. For the CDR3, the DNA is TGTGCCAGCACCGAGGCGGAGGGTAGCAATCAGCCCCAGCATTTT. Protein product: CASTEAEGSNQPQHF.

This sequence joins TRBV12-3 or TRBV12-4 and TRBJ2-1; D is unresolved. V was shortened by 2 bases and J by 10 bases, with 15 bases between the two germline ends. This CDR3 comprises 14 residues. The CDR3 nucleotides are TGTGCCAGCAGTTTAAGGGCAGGCTCCTTGGAGCAGTTCTTC. Its protein is CASSLRAGSLEQFF.

The chain uses TRBV15 and TRBJ2-7; D is undetermined. The germline CDR1 and CDR2 sequences are LNHNV and YYDKDF (reference sequence). V lost 0 bases and J 0 bases, leaving 6 bases between the germline ends. CDR3 length equals 14 residues. The CDR3 is CATSRDWGSYEQYV. For the CDR3, the DNA is TGTGCCACCAGCAGAGATTGGGGCTCCTACGAGCAGTACGTC.

This clonotype appeared a few times. The chain employs TRBV7-8 and TRBJ1-5, with no clear D. CDR1 SGHVS and CDR2 FQNEAQ come from the germline V gene. The CDR3 spans 13 residues. Trimming removed 3 bases at V and 4 bases at J, with 7 bases between. This chain's CDR3 is CASSLWDNQPQHF. The DNA for the CDR3 is TGTGCCAGCAGCTTGTGGGATAATCAGCCCCAGCATTTT. The variable domain in full, with the rest retrieved from reference TRBV7-8 and TRBJ1-5, is GAGVSQSPRYKVAKRGQDVALRCDPISGHVSLFWYQQALGQGPEFLTYFQNEAQLDKSGLPSDRFFAERPEGSVSTLKIQRTQQEDSAVYLCASSLWDNQPQHFGDGTRLSIL.

The genes are TRBV2 and TRBJ2-3; D may be TRBD2 (5 bases). This CDR3 has 15 amino acids. CDR1 is SNHLY and CDR2 is FYNNEI in the germline V gene. Trimming pared 3 bases from V and 6 bases from J, leaving 16 bases between. For the CDR3, the DNA is TGTGCCAGCAGTGACCCTAGCCTTAGTTACGATACGCAGTATTTT. This translates into CASSDPSLSYDTQYF. The full variable domain, completed using reference TRBV2 and TRBJ2-3, is EPEVTQTPSHQVTQMGQEVILRCVPISNHLYFYWYRQILGQKVEFLVSFYNNEISEKSEIFDDQFSVERPDGSNFTLKIRSTKLEDSAMYFCASSDPSLSYDTQYFGPGTRLTVL.

This clonotype was seen repeatedly, ten times or more. The V gene is TRBV11-3, the J gene TRBJ2-3; D is possibly TRBD1 or TRBD2 (5 bases each). Germline-derived CDR1 and CDR2 are SGHNT and YENEEA. The CDR3 totals 17 residues. Trimming stripped 3 bases from V and 4 bases from J, with 20 bases between. The CDR3 here is CASSFSASPRGPDTQYF. Written as DNA, the CDR3 is TGTGCCAGCAGCTTCAGTGCGTCGCCCCGGGGCCCAGATACGCAGTATTTT.

The J gene is TRBJ2-7, the V gene TRBV10-3; 8 positions match TRBD1. This CDR3 spans 16 amino acids. J was trimmed by 3 bases and V by 7 bases; bases with no gene match: 14. Germline lookup yields CDR1 ENHRY and CDR2 SYGVKD. This chain's CDR3 is CAITNISRTGNYEQYF. CDR3 DNA: TGTGCCATCACAAATATCTCCAGGACAGGGAACTACGAGCAGTACTTC.

This clonotype was found a few times. The gene calls are TRBV28 and TRBJ2-7, with TRBD1 matching over 10 bases. Germline CDR1 is MDHEN and CDR2 is SYDVKM. The V gene end was trimmed by 5 bases and the J gene end by 6 bases; junction bases not matched to a gene: 7. The CDR3 runs 14 residues. CDR3 sequence reads: CASSLTGTGVEQYF. The CDR3 nucleotides are TGTGCCAGCAGTCTAACCGGGACAGGGGTCGAGCAGTACTTC.